This note documents a single T cell receptor beta chain sequence. The target antigen is unknown. This record comes from a study of memory CD8 T cells in hepatitis C reinfection. Study overall: HCV reinfection: RNA-positive following two negative tests at least 60 days apart. Between 55 and 20 weeks before reinfection detection, pre-reinfection samples were drawn.

The study's findings and limits: Only a handful of donors prevented definitive conclusions about public clonotypes.

The sample's time point: pre-reinfection, 55 to 20 weeks before reinfection detection. TCR sequencing was done directly ex vivo on sorted cells, without expansion in vitro. A couple of donors provided sorted CD3+ CD8+ CD45RO- naive CD8 T cells at all three reinfection time points. Libraries were prepared by immunoSEQ multiplex PCR; TCRdb keeps only in-frame clonotypes and omits some of them. The sample lists 45,000 to 65,000 clones, 89% occurring once. The material sequenced was naive CD8+ T cells sorted from blood. The sequence was obtained from a man between 18 and 35 years old with hepatitis C virus infection.

Written as DNA, the CDR3 is TGCGCCAGCAGCTCGGGCAGCGGGGGAAACACAGATACGCAGTATTTT. This sequence encodes CASSSGSGGNTDTQYF. The V and J genes are TRBV5-1 and TRBJ2-3; the match to TRBD2 covers 8 bases. V lost 3 bases to trimming and J lost 2 bases; unmatched junction nucleotides: 8. The germline CDR1 and CDR2 sequences are SGHRS and YFSETQ. This CDR3 is built from 16 residues.